This T cell receptor beta chain is drawn from a study of human T cells and chemical hapten exposure. TCRdb reprocessed the RACE reads via MiXCR and lists one record per CDR3 protein. This sample has about 190,000 distinct CDR3 sequences, with around 25% found just once. Time point denoted: patch test 3, about 24 weeks after DPC sensitization. Treatment indicated: therapeutic diphenylcyclopropenone sensitization with weekly scalp DPC. V lost 4 bases, J lost 0 bases, and 14 bases lay in between. Per the germline V gene, CDR1 is DFQATT and CDR2 is SNEGSKA (reference sequence). CDR3 length equals 15 residues. This clonotype has a handful of counts.

The J gene is TRBJ2-3, the V gene TRBV20-1; D assignment may be TRBD1 or TRBD2 (5 bases each). The sequencing used whole blood, collected in connection with sensitization to the hapten diphenylcyclopropenone (DPC). This receptor was identified in a woman between 35 and 50 years old with alopecia areata. Some clones in this sample may be carry-over from other donors' samples. The CDR3 loop is CSANNRRTSTDTQYF. The CDR3 coding sequence is TGCAGTGCTAACAACAGGAGGACTAGCACAGATACGCAGTATTTT.